This T cell receptor beta chain was sequenced in a study of response to subunit inactivated influenza vaccine. Whole-study findings and limits: The study's authors posited that every seasonal influenza vaccination enlists few new T cells.

This CDR3 comprises 16 residues. Unmatched junction bases numbered 5, after V lost 1 base and J lost 6 bases. Germline V CDR1 and CDR2: MDHEN, SYDVKM. One entry per CDR3 protein, called by TCRdb with MiXCR from the RT-PCR reads. The sample consists of around 470,000 distinct CDR3 sequences, approximately 7.2% of them appearing once. This clonotype was picked up a small number of times. Antigen: not known. This TCR was recovered from a man between 45 and 75 years old who received an inactivated influenza vaccine. The sequencing used PBMCs from blood, collected approximately 25 months after vaccination. This chain connects TRBV28 to TRBJ2-1; 11 nucleotides align to TRBD2. The CDR3 region has the DNA TGTGCCAGCAGTTTATTTAGCGGGAGGGGAGGCAATGAGCAGTTCTTC. Its protein is CASSLFSGRGGNEQFF.